This TCR beta chain originates from a study of blood T cell repertoires in COVID-19. The authors' processing: It was from reference gene primer amplification that nucleated cell counts were estimated. Clones were read by immunoSEQ multiplex PCR, and TCRdb kept only the in-frame ones, dropping some. From that table come the V and J calls and clone size; the DNA was used to work out D and trimming. The top ten clones hold about 9.9% of a sample with approximately 140,000 clones, around 83% of them seen once. V gave up 6 bases and J gave up 7 bases, with 18 bases separating them. From germline, CDR1 is MNHEY and CDR2 SMNVEV (reference sequence). This CDR3 region has 15 residues.

The sequenced material came from peripheral blood. This receptor was taken from a middle-aged man with active or convalescent COVID-19. The chain couples TRBV27 to TRBJ1-4; D unresolved. CDR3 nucleotides: TGTGCCAGCAGCCCCCTGGAGGGCATAACTGAAAAACTGTTTTTT. Translation: CASSPLEGITEKLFF.